This TCR beta chain appears in the sequencing data of a study of blood T cell repertoires in COVID-19. Study in general: Collection of acute and convalescent COVID-19 samples took place in the United States, Italy and Spain. PBMCs, B-cell-depleted T cells, or T cells provided the cDNA or gDNA that made up the material.

As originally analysed: Reference gene primer amplification yielded estimated nucleated cell counts. The table came from immunoSEQ multiplex PCR; TCRdb's copy has only in-frame clones and leaves some out. Clone size and V and J calls were adopted from that table, with D and trimming inferred from the DNA. The data show about 89,000 clones, approximately 80% seen once. In germline, CDR1 is MNHEY, CDR2 SVGAGI. V was shortened by 7 bases and J by 1 base, with 16 bases between the two germline ends. The CDR3 consists of 15 residues. Patients of the Seattle cohort, enrolled during active infection, were followed longitudinally.

This sequence was found in a man in his 70s with COVID-19, enrolled during active disease. The V and J genes are TRBV6-5 and TRBJ1-1; TRBD1 might be the D (6 bases). Sequencing was performed on peripheral blood. The CDR3 DNA reads as TGTGCCAGCACCAGGGGTGGGGCGGGGAACACTGAAGCTTTCTTT. The encoded protein is CASTRGGAGNTEAFF.